Given below is one TCR beta chain in context. This sample was included in a study of blood T cell repertoires in COVID-19. Study-level background: COVID-19 samples, acute and convalescent, were from the United States, Italy and Spain. From T cells, B-cell-depleted T cells, or PBMCs came the material, which was cDNA or gDNA.

Authors' analysis steps: Amplification of reference gene primers was used by the study to estimate nucleated cell counts. Libraries were prepared by immunoSEQ multiplex PCR; TCRdb keeps only in-frame clonotypes and omits some of them. That table furnishes V, J and clone size, whereas the DNA furnished D and trimming. The data hold about 120,000 clones, with 75% to 90% observed a single time. The germline V gene has CDR1 MNHEY and CDR2 SMNVEV (reference sequence). The V end lost 6 bases, the J end lost 2 bases, and 8 bases lay between the germline ends. The CDR3 has 12 residues. The receptor's source is a human donor in a cohort sampled during active COVID-19. Sample: peripheral blood. V and J are TRBV27 and TRBJ2-7; D is possibly TRBD2 (5 bases). The chain's CDR3 is CASRGAAYEQYF. CDR3 bases: TGTGCCAGCAGGGGAGCCGCCTACGAGCAGTACTTC.